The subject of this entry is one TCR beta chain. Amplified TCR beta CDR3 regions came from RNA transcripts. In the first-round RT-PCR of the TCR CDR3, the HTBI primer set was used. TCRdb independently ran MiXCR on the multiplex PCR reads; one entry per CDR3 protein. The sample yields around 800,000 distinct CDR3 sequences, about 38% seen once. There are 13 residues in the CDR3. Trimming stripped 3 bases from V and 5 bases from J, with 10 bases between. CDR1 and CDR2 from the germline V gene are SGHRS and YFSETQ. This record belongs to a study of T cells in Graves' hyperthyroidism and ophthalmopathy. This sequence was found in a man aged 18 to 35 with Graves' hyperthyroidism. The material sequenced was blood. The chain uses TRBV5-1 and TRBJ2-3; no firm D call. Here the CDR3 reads CASSSQVVDTQYF. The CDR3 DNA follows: TGCGCCAGCAGCTCCCAGGTCGTAGATACGCAGTATTTT.